One and the same sample provided the 28 T cell receptor beta chains below, sequenced in a study of human T cells and chemical hapten exposure. Time point denoted: pre-sensitization, week 0. Documented treatment: therapeutic diphenylcyclopropenone sensitization with weekly scalp DPC. From the RACE reads, TCRdb called clonotypes with MiXCR, one entry per CDR3 protein. Of roughly 250,000 distinct CDR3 sequences in the sample, 7% to 10% were seen once. The input for sequencing was whole blood, taken in connection with sensitization to the hapten diphenylcyclopropenone (DPC). The receptors were gathered from a woman in her forties with alopecia areata. Some clones in this sample may be carry-over from other donors' samples.

This clonotype turned up a few times. The chain is built from TRBV10-3 and TRBJ1-5; a weak D match, TRBD1 (5 bases). Between the trimmed V and J ends, which lost 0 bases and 2 bases, there was a span of 8 bases. CDR3 length: 15 residues. Germline values: CDR1 ENHRY, CDR2 SYGVKD. CDR3 nucleotides: TGTGCCATCAGTGAGTCGGGCAGGGGCAATCAGCCCCAGCATTTT. This gives the protein CAISESGRGNQPQHF.

This clonotype came up a few times. The rearrangement joins TRBV7-2 to TRBJ1-1, with 8 bases identical to TRBD1. The CDR3 contains 12 residues. Losses at the gene ends were 4 bases for V and 9 bases for J; bases not matched to a gene: 4. Germline lookup yields CDR1 SGHTA and CDR2 FQGNSA. CDR3 residues: CASSSDRGKAFF. CDR3 in DNA: TGTGCCAGCAGCTCCGACAGGGGTAAAGCTTTCTTT.

The chain links TRBV5-4 to TRBJ2-3; 9 bases map to TRBD1. Per the germline V gene, CDR1 is SGHNT and CDR2 is YYREEE (reference sequence). The CDR3 totals 15 residues. V gave up 3 bases and J gave up 6 bases; unmatched junction bases: 8. The CDR3, as DNA: TGTGCCAGCAGCTCGCTCGGACAGGGGTTGGATACGCAGTATTTT. It translates to CASSSLGQGLDTQYF. Filled out from reference TRBV5-4 and TRBJ2-3, the complete variable domain reads ETGVTQSPTHLIKTRGQQVTLRCSSQSGHNTVSWYQQALGQGPQFIFQYYREEENGRGNFPPRFSGLQFPNYSSELNVNALELDDSALYLCASSSLGQGLDTQYFGPGTRLTVL.

This rearrangement joins TRBV10-3 to TRBJ1-5; a weak D match, TRBD1 (6 bases). Per the germline V gene, CDR1 is ENHRY and CDR2 is SYGVKD. The CDR3 covers 14 residues. Trimming removed 2 bases at V and 4 bases at J, with 9 bases between. The CDR3 nucleotides read TGTGCCATCAGTGAGCCGGGACAAAATCAGCCCCAGCATTTT. Translating gives CAISEPGQNQPQHF.

The chain has TRBV12-3 or TRBV12-4 and TRBJ1-4; weak D call: TRBD1 (6 bases). The CDR3 is 13 amino acids. The V and J ends lost 6 bases and 7 bases respectively, with 12 bases between them. This CDR3 reads CASSLNRAEKLFF. The CDR3 DNA reads TGTGCCAGCAGCCTCAACAGGGCTGAAAAACTGTTTTTT.

The chain couples TRBV28 to TRBJ2-7, with 7 positions matching TRBD2. This CDR3 is 11 amino acids long. CDR1 is MDHEN, CDR2 SYDVKM, per germline. V lost 2 bases to trimming and J lost 13 bases; unmatched junction nucleotides: 5. In nucleotides, the CDR3 is TGTGCCAGCAGTTTACCGGGAGGATTTTACTTC. Translating gives CASSLPGGFYF.

This clonotype appeared many times. This chain joins TRBV5-1 and TRBJ2-3; D remains ambiguous. V was clipped by 0 bases and J by 3 bases, with 5 bases between them. CDR1 is SGHRS and CDR2 is YFSETQ in the germline V gene. The CDR3 loop spans 13 amino acids. CDR3 amino acids: CASSLARTDTQYF. CDR3 sequence (DNA): TGCGCCAGCAGCTTGGCCCGGACAGATACGCAGTATTTT.

This clonotype was recorded many times. This rearrangement joins TRBV29-1 to TRBJ2-5; 9 bases are shared with TRBD2. Germline CDR1 SQVTM, CDR2 ANQGSEA. V lost 4 bases, J lost 2 bases, and 11 bases stayed unmatched. The CDR3 is 16 amino acids. For the CDR3, the DNA is TGCAGCGTTGGCGGGGGTCTAGCGGGACGGCAAGAGACCCAGTACTTC. Its protein is CSVGGGLAGRQETQYF.

This chain uses TRBV6-2 or TRBV6-3 with TRBJ1-1; 8 nucleotides line up with TRBD1. V shed 6 bases and J 4 bases; nucleotides not matched to a gene: 7. The CDR3 is 14 residues long. CDR1 is MNHEY, CDR2 SVGEGT, per germline. The CDR3 DNA follows: TGTGCCAGCAGATCTACAGGGGGTGTCACTGAAGCTTTCTTT. This translates into CASRSTGGVTEAFF.

As to this clonotype: A much bigger clone sits one base away, suggesting this may be a read error. This sequence joins TRBV29-1 and TRBJ2-6; TRBD1 agrees at 9 bases. The CDR3 runs 18 residues. With V trimmed by 6 bases and J by 0 bases, 12 bases remained unmatched. Germline lookup yields CDR1 SQVTM and CDR2 ANQGSEA. CDR3 region: CSVGTGRVLHSGANVLTF. CDR3 sequence (DNA): TGCAGCGTCGGGACAGGGCGCGTTCTACACTCTGGGGCCAACGTCCTGACTTTC.

This clonotype was seen only a few times. The chain uses TRBV20-1 and TRBJ1-1; unclear D gene. CDR3 size: 14 residues. Germline assignment: CDR1 DFQATT and CDR2 SNEGSKA (reference sequence). Trimming shortened V by 5 bases and J by 0 bases, and 13 bases separated the two germline ends. The CDR3 DNA is TGCAGTGCTCTGTTAACACCCCTGAACACTGAAGCTTTCTTT. Translation: CSALLTPLNTEAFF.

This clonotype occurred a few times. This chain joins TRBV20-1 and TRBJ2-4, with TRBD2 matching 10 bases. The germline gives CDR1 DFQATT, CDR2 SNEGSKA (reference sequence). This CDR3 comprises 17 residues. The junction had 7 bases not matched to a gene; V was cut back by 2 bases and J by 0 bases. The CDR3: CSARNELAGLAKNIQYF. In DNA, the CDR3 is TGCAGTGCTAGAAACGAACTAGCGGGGCTAGCCAAAAACATTCAGTACTTC.

This clonotype showed up just a few times. The CDR3 spells CASSLQAGLAYEQYF. Written as DNA, the CDR3 is TGTGCCAGCAGCCTCCAAGCGGGCCTAGCCTACGAGCAGTACTTC. The chain recombines TRBV7-8 with TRBJ2-7, with D perhaps matching TRBD2 (6 bases). Germline V gene lookup returns CDR1 SGHVS and CDR2 FQNEAQ. V was cut by 5 bases and J by 2 bases, with 16 bases left in between. The length of the CDR3 is 15 residues.

This clonotype was seen a handful of times. The chain recombines TRBV10-3 with TRBJ2-2; 9 bases line up with TRBD2. Per the germline V gene, CDR1 is ENHRY and CDR2 is SYGVKD. The CDR3 is 16 amino acids. The junction had 7 bases not matched to a gene; V was cut back by 8 bases and J by 0 bases. CDR3 residues: CAIGRLAGSNTGELFF. The CDR3 DNA sequence: TGTGCCATCGGCCGGCTAGCGGGATCGAACACCGGGGAGCTGTTTTTT.

CDR3 protein: CSVEDGQGYYGYTF. DNA of the CDR3: TGCAGCGTTGAGGACGGACAGGGGTACTATGGCTACACCTTC. The chain links TRBV29-1 to TRBJ1-2; TRBD1 agrees at 9 bases. Germline CDR1 reads SQVTM; CDR2 reads ANQGSEA. The CDR3 is 14 amino acids. With V trimmed by 3 bases and J by 3 bases, 5 bases remained unmatched.

This clonotype showed up many times. The rearrangement links TRBV21-1 to TRBJ2-7. TRBV21-1 represents a pseudogene. This CDR3 contains 9 residues. CDR3: CASIDEQYF. CDR3 sequence (DNA): TGTGCCAGCATCGACGAGCAGTACTTC.

Only a few counts were recorded for this clonotype. This chain connects TRBV10-3 to TRBJ2-7; D is possibly TRBD2 (6 bases). The V gene lost 4 bases and the J gene lost 1 base, with 14 bases spanning the gap. In germline, CDR1 is ENHRY, CDR2 SYGVKD. This CDR3 is built from 15 residues. The CDR3 coding sequence is TGTGCCATCAGTGGGACGACTAGTCGGTCCTACGAGCAGTACTTC. This translates into CAISGTTSRSYEQYF.

This clonotype was seen many times. The chain links TRBV29-1 to TRBJ2-2; maybe TRBD2 (5 bases). Germline V CDR1 and CDR2: SQVTM, ANQGSEA. The CDR3 has 16 residues. V shed 7 bases and J shed 1 base, with 19 bases lying between them. As DNA, the CDR3 is TGCAGCGCCAGGCTGGTCAGCGGAGGGAACACCGGGGAGCTGTTTTTT. Protein sequence: CSARLVSGGNTGELFF.

Only a few counts were recorded for this clonotype. This chain uses TRBV6-6 with TRBJ2-5; TRBD1 is a possible D gene (6 bases). Germline V gene sequence: CDR1 MNHNY, CDR2 SVGAGI (reference sequence). This CDR3 comprises 14 residues. V was clipped by 6 bases and J by 2 bases, with 13 bases between them. CDR3 sequence (DNA): TGTGCCAGCAGGATGACAGGCACGCAAGAGACCCAGTACTTC. Amino acid sequence: CASRMTGTQETQYF.

In its sample, this clonotype was seen many times. V gene TRBV3-1 combines with J gene TRBJ1-5; a weak D match, TRBD1 (5 bases). The V gene's germline CDR1 is LGHDT and CDR2 YNNKEL (reference sequence). V dropped 4 bases and J dropped 0 bases, with 7 bases sitting between them. The CDR3 runs 14 residues. The CDR3 is CASSPTASNQPQHF. The CDR3 coding sequence is TGTGCCAGCAGCCCGACAGCTAGCAATCAGCCCCAGCATTTT.

This clonotype was recorded many times. The chain is built from TRBV6-6 and TRBJ2-2; D is undetermined. Per germline, CDR1 MNHNY and CDR2 SVGAGI (reference sequence). Trimming took 5 bases from V and 7 from J, leaving 8 bases between them. The CDR3 is 12 residues long. This chain's CDR3 is CASSRLNGELFF. CDR3 DNA: TGTGCCAGCAGTCGGCTAAACGGGGAGCTGTTTTTT.

This clonotype was counted ten times or more. The chain employs TRBV6-5 and TRBJ2-5; D remains unclear. CDR1 MNHEY and CDR2 SVGAGI come from the germline V gene. The CDR3 length is 14 residues. With 0 bases removed from V and 2 bases from J, the gap between germline ends came to 7 bases. This chain's CDR3 is CASSYSVIQETQYF. CDR3 DNA sequence: TGTGCCAGCAGTTACTCGGTCATACAAGAGACCCAGTACTTC.

This chain links TRBV7-6 with TRBJ2-7; 9 bases align to TRBD1. Germline V gives CDR1 SGHVS, CDR2 FNYEAQ. The ends lost 4 bases at V and 0 bases at J; junction bases unmatched: 13. The CDR3 contains 18 residues. The CDR3 sequence: CASSSLGQGLTRSYEQYF. CDR3 nucleotides: TGTGCCAGCAGCTCCCTTGGACAGGGGCTCACCCGCTCCTACGAGCAGTACTTC.

The V gene is TRBV28, the J gene TRBJ1-4; D remains ambiguous. V lost 3 bases to trimming and J lost 2 bases, with 10 bases between them. The CDR3 runs to 15 residues. CDR1 is MDHEN and CDR2 is SYDVKM in the germline V gene. The CDR3: CASSFPSGTNEKLFF. The CDR3 region has the DNA TGTGCCAGCAGTTTCCCTTCGGGTACTAATGAAAAACTGTTTTTT.

This clonotype was seen repeatedly, ten times or more. The chain couples TRBV7-9 to TRBJ2-5; D may be TRBD2 (5 bases). V was pared by 4 bases and J by 2 bases, with 11 bases between. Germline V lookup: CDR1 SEHNR, CDR2 FQNEAQ (reference sequence). This CDR3 spans 14 amino acids. The CDR3 here is CASSSSREQETQYF. CDR3 nucleotide sequence: TGTGCCAGCAGCTCATCGAGGGAACAAGAGACCCAGTACTTC.

This clonotype was found many times. V usage is TRBV4-1 and J usage is TRBJ2-2; D ambiguous. There are 13 residues in the CDR3. Germline V gives CDR1 MGHRA, CDR2 YSYEKL. The ends were cut back, 4 bases at V and 7 bases at J, with 10 bases in the middle. The CDR3 DNA sequence: TGCGCCAGCAGCCTGGCCCCTGGCGGGGAGCTGTTTTTT. It encodes CASSLAPGGELFF.

The V and J genes are TRBV20-1 and TRBJ2-1; 8 nucleotides agree with TRBD1. The CDR3 is 12 residues long. The germline gives CDR1 DFQATT, CDR2 SNEGSKA (reference sequence). The junction had 3 bases not matched to a gene; V was cut back by 3 bases and J by 8 bases. CDR3 sequence reads: CSASDRGYEQFF. The CDR3 bases are TGCAGTGCTAGCGACAGGGGCTATGAGCAGTTCTTC.

This clonotype showed up many times. The chain recombines TRBV6-4 with TRBJ2-3, with no clear D. V was clipped by 6 bases and J by 4 bases, with 14 bases between them. The CDR3 extends over 14 amino acids. Germline CDR1 and CDR2: MRHNA and SNTAGT. The CDR3 sequence: CASSDTANADTQYF. CDR3 coding DNA: TGTGCCAGCAGCGACACGGCTAACGCAGATACGCAGTATTTT.